These T cell receptor beta chains were read from a single sample in a study of blood T cell repertoires in COVID-19. Sequencing was performed with immunoSEQ multiplex PCR; in TCRdb, only in-frame clones are kept and a portion is missing. The repertoire holds tens of thousands of clones, with roughly 87% as singletons. The sequenced sample consisted of peripheral blood. The source is a human donor in a cohort sampled during active COVID-19. CDR3s include the opening cysteine and the closing phenylalanine or tryptophan. A D gene is named only where the DNA matches it firmly. Size is stated for part of the rows, as once, few or many counts, or as a class when the clone is expanded.

J | V | size | D | DNA | CDR3
TRBJ1-1 | TRBV15 | NA | NA | TGTGCCACCAGCAGAGAGCAGGGGGAAGCTTTCTTT | CATSREQGEAFF
TRBJ2-7 | TRBV11-3 | NA | NA | TGTGCCAGCAGCTTAGATTTGGGGAGCTACGAGCAGTACTTC | CASSLDLGSYEQYF
TRBJ2-3 | TRBV5-1 | NA | TRBD2 | TGCGCCAGCAGCTCCGCGAGCGGGAGTGGCGCAGATACGCAGTATTTT | CASSSASGSGADTQYF
TRBJ1-1 | TRBV30 | NA | NA | TGTGCCTGGAGCCGTAGGGGATACACTGAAGCTTTCTTT | CAWSRRGYTEAFF
TRBJ1-1 | TRBV5-4 | NA | TRBD1 | TGTGCCAGCACCTGGGACAGGAGGTCTGAAGCTTTCTTT | CASTWDRRSEAFF
TRBJ1-1 | TRBV7-2 | NA | NA | TGTGCCAGCAGCTTAGCGAGGCACACTGAAGCTTTCTTT | CASSLARHTEAFF
TRBJ2-5 | TRBV3-1/TRBV3-2 | NA | TRBD2 | TGTGCCAGCAGCCAAGAAGGCGGGGGGGAGACCCAGTACTTC | CASSQEGGGETQYF
TRBJ2-2 | TRBV6-2/TRBV6-3 | NA | NA | TGTGCCAGCAGTTTTGTCGGGAGAACCGGGGAGCTGTTTTTT | CASSFVGRTGELFF
TRBJ1-2 | TRBV19 | NA | TRBD1 | TGTGCCAGTCCCGGGACAGGGATTTCGATACGGGGCTACACCTTC | CASPGTGISIRGYTF
TRBJ2-6 | TRBV11-2 | NA | NA | TGTGCCAGCAGCCTCGGGTATAGCGTCCTGACTTTC | CASSLGYSVLTF
TRBJ1-1 | TRBV28 | medium-sized | NA | TGTGCCAGCAGTTCAGGCCAAACATGGAACACTGAAGCTTTCTTT | CASSSGQTWNTEAFF
TRBJ2-3 | TRBV7-2 | NA | NA | TGTGCCAGCAGCCCGACTAGTTCCAGCACAGATACGCAGTATTTT | CASSPTSSSTDTQYF
TRBJ2-1 | TRBV19 | NA | TRBD2 | TGTGCCAGTAGTGTTCCTAGCGGGAGGATCCCCGCCTACAATGAGCAGTTCTTC | CASSVPSGRIPAYNEQFF
TRBJ2-5 | TRBV3-1/TRBV3-2 | NA | NA | TGTGCCAGCAGCCAAGAAGGAGCAGGGGTGGGGGAGACCCAGTACTTC | CASSQEGAGVGETQYF
TRBJ1-2 | TRBV2 | NA | TRBD1 | TGTGCCAGCAGTGGGGGACAGGGGGGCTATGGCTACACCTTC | CASSGGQGGYGYTF
TRBJ2-7 | TRBV7-9 | NA | TRBD1 | TGTGCCAGCAGCCCGACAGGGGGCTATGGCGAGCAGTACTTC | CASSPTGGYGEQYF
TRBJ2-3 | TRBV28 | NA | NA | TGTGCCAGCACTAGCGCAGCTAGCACAGATACGCAGTATTTT | CASTSAASTDTQYF
TRBJ2-5 | TRBV5-1 | NA | NA | TGCGCCAGCACTACGGACTGGGAAGAGACCCAGTACTTC | CASTTDWEETQYF
TRBJ2-5 | TRBV24-1 | NA | TRBD1 | TGTGCCACCAGTACAGGGGGGTCCCCACAAGAGACCCAGTACTTC | CATSTGGSPQETQYF
TRBJ1-1 | TRBV18 | NA | TRBD1 | TGTGCCAGCTCACCGCCGACAGGGGGCGGGACTGAAGCTTTCTTT | CASSPPTGGGTEAFF